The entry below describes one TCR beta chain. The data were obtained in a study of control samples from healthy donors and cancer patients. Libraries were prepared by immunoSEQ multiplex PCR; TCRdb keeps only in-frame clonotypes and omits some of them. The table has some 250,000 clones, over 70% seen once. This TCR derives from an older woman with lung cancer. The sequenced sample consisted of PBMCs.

The CDR3 reads CASSLTTGWQPQHF. For the CDR3, the DNA is TGTGCCAGCAGCCTAACAACAGGGTGGCAGCCCCAGCATTTT. The chain joins TRBV7-2 to TRBJ1-5, with D possibly TRBD1 on 6 matching bases. CDR3 length: 14 amino acids. Germline V gene lookup returns CDR1 SGHTA and CDR2 FQGNSA. V was cut by 5 bases and J by 7 bases, with 15 bases left in between.